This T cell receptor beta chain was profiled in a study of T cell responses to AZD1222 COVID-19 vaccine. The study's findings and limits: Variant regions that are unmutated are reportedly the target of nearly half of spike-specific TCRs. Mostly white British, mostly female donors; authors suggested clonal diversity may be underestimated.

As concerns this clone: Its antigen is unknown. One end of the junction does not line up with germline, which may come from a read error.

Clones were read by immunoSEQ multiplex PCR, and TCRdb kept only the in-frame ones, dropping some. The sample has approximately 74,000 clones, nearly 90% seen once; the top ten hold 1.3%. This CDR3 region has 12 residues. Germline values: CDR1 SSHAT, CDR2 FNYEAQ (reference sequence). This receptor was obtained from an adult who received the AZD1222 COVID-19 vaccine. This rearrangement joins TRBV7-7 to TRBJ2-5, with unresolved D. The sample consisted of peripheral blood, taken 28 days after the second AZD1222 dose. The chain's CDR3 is CASSLSGETQYF. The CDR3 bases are TGTGCTAGCAGCTTATCGGGAGAGACCCAGTACTTC.